The 13 T cell receptor beta chains reported below all come from one sample, sequenced in a study of cytotoxic CD8 clonotypes in ibrutinib-treated CLL. Method: immunoSEQ multiplex PCR; TCRdb's copy keeps in-frame clones and lacks some. This sample has 60,000 to 70,000 clones, with roughly 57% found just once. This specimen consisted of PBMCs, obtained after 12 months of ibrutinib treatment. The receptor source for this set is a human donor with chronic lymphocytic leukemia.

V is TRBV5-6 and J is TRBJ2-3; D gene ambiguous. V was trimmed by 4 bases and J by 8 bases, leaving 11 bases between them. CDR3 length: 12 amino acids. Germline loops: CDR1 SGHDT, CDR2 YYEEEE. The CDR3 sequence is CASSERIATQYF. In DNA form, the CDR3 reads TGTGCCAGCAGCGAAAGGATAGCTACGCAGTATTTT.

The table lists this clone with a count of one. The chain is built from TRBV6-5 and TRBJ2-7; TRBD1 agrees at 12 bases. The CDR3 has 15 residues. V trimming: 2 bases; J trimming: 7 bases; junction bases outside the gene matches: 6. Germline V gene sequence: CDR1 MNHEY, CDR2 SVGAGI. In nucleotides, the CDR3 is TGTGCCAGCAGTTACGGGACAGGGGGCTCGAGGGAGCAGTACTTC. Its translation: CASSYGTGGSREQYF.

The J gene is TRBJ2-5, the V gene TRBV6-1, with D perhaps matching TRBD2 (5 bases). Trimming removed 4 bases from V and 4 bases from J, with 13 bases in between. The CDR3 is 14 residues long. Germline-derived CDR1 and CDR2 are MNHNS and SASEGT. CDR3 bases: TGTGCCAGCAGTGGGTCGTTTCGGGGAGAGACCCAGTACTTC. The encoded protein is CASSGSFRGETQYF.

This clone was seen only a few times. The CDR3 protein is CASSNRVSNQPQHF. The CDR3 DNA reads as TGTGCCAGCAGTAACAGGGTTAGCAATCAGCCCCAGCATTTT. The rearrangement joins TRBV6-5 to TRBJ1-5; D possibly corresponds to TRBD1 (6 bases). The CDR3 consists of 14 residues. Germline assignment: CDR1 MNHEY and CDR2 SVGAGI. V gave up 5 bases and J gave up 0 bases, with 8 bases separating them.

This chain links TRBV7-2 with TRBJ1-1; no reliable D call. The CDR3 contains 12 residues. Trimming shortened V by 5 bases and J by 9 bases, and 13 bases separated the two germline ends. Germline loops: CDR1 SGHTA, CDR2 FQGNSA. CDR3 DNA sequence: TGTGCCAGCAGCGCGGACCCAAGCAAAGCTTTCTTT. As protein: CASSADPSKAFF.

This clone was recorded a few times. The DNA is left out, because the CDR3 cannot be placed on it with certainty; the CDR3 is given as TCRdb lists it. The genes are TRBV28 and TRBJ1-2; the tabulated D call, TRBD1, remains unverified against the DNA. The germline V gene has CDR1 MDHEN and CDR2 SYDVKM. Ends included, the CDR3 has 13 residues. CDR3 loop: CASSFGPGPGYTF.

This clone showed up just once. This chain connects TRBV14 to TRBJ2-5; 9 nucleotides agree with TRBD2. Per germline, CDR1 SGHDN and CDR2 FVKESK. This CDR3 has 15 amino acids. The trim removed 3 bases at V and 3 bases at J, leaving 5 bases unmatched. CDR3 nucleotide sequence: TGTGCCAGCAGCCATAGCGGGAGTGGGGAAGAGACCCAGTACTTC. It is translated as CASSHSGSGEETQYF.

The V and J genes are TRBV29-1 and TRBJ2-5; D perhaps matches TRBD2 (6 bases). The CDR3 has 13 residues. Trimming pared 1 base from V and 5 bases from J, leaving 11 bases between. Germline V gene sequence: CDR1 SQVTM, CDR2 ANQGSEA. For the CDR3, the DNA is TGCAGCGTTGAAGTCGGGAGATCGGAGACCCAGTACTTC. Residues: CSVEVGRSETQYF.

V is TRBV5-1 and J is TRBJ2-1, with 11 nucleotides matching TRBD2. The CDR3 covers 15 residues. CDR1 is SGHRS and CDR2 is YFSETQ in the germline V gene. Unmatched junction bases numbered 4, after V lost 4 bases and J lost 4 bases. Here the CDR3 reads CASSDGTSGYNEQFF. DNA for the CDR3: TGCGCCAGCAGCGATGGGACTAGCGGATACAATGAGCAGTTCTTC.

This chain connects TRBV9 to TRBJ2-5; TRBD1 or TRBD2 may be the D gene (5 bases each). The V gene's germline CDR1 is SGDLS and CDR2 YYNGEE. This CDR3 has 14 residues. Trimming removed 0 bases at V and 4 bases at J, with 10 bases between. The CDR3 spells CASSVVAGRETQYF. The CDR3 DNA sequence: TGTGCCAGCAGCGTAGTGGCAGGGAGAGAGACCCAGTACTTC. The full variable domain, completed using reference TRBV9 and TRBJ2-5, is DSGVTQTPKHLITATGQRVTLRCSPRSGDLSVYWYQQSLDQGLQFLIQYYNGEERAKGNILERFSAQQFPDLHSELNLSSLELGDSALYFCASSVVAGRETQYFGPGTRLLVL.

V gene TRBV14 combines with J gene TRBJ1-6, with 12 bases identical to TRBD1. The J segment lost 10 bases and the V segment lost 1 base, leaving 8 bases of the junction unmatched. The CDR3 runs 17 residues. Germline loops: CDR1 SGHDN, CDR2 FVKESK. CDR3 nucleotide sequence: TGTGCCAGCAGCCAAGTTATGCCGGGACAGGGGGCCTCACCCCTCCACTTT. It specifies CASSQVMPGQGASPLHF.

V usage is TRBV15 and J usage is TRBJ2-5, with 10 bases aligning to TRBD1. The CDR3 has 15 residues. Germline V CDR1 and CDR2: LNHNV, YYDKDF (reference sequence). V gave up 1 base and J gave up 3 bases; unmatched junction bases: 2. CDR3 sequence: CATSRGDRGEETQYF. CDR3 in DNA: TGTGCCACCAGCAGAGGGGACAGGGGTGAAGAGACCCAGTACTTC.

The gene calls are TRBV7-9 and TRBJ1-2; D gene unclear. The V gene's germline CDR1 is SEHNR and CDR2 FQNEAQ (reference sequence). The CDR3 runs to 13 residues. V was shortened by 1 base and J by 2 bases, with 5 bases between the two germline ends. CDR3 sequence reads: CASSLGKNYGYTF. Written as DNA, the CDR3 is TGTGCCAGCAGCTTAGGAAAAAACTATGGCTACACCTTC.